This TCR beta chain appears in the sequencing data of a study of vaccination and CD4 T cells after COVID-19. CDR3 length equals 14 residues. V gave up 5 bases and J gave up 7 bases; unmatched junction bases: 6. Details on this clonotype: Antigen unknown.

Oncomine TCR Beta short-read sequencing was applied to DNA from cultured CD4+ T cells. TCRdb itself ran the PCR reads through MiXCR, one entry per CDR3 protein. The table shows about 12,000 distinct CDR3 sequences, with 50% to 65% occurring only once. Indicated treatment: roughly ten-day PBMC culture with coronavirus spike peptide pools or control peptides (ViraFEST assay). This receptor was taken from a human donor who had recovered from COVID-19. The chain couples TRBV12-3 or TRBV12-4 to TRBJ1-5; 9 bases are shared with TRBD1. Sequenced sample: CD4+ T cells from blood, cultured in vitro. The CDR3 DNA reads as TGTGCCAGCAGTGGGACAGGGTCAAGCCAGCCCCAGCATTTT. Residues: CASSGTGSSQPQHF.